The rows below give T cell receptor beta chains drawn from one sample of a study of T cells after yellow fever vaccination. TCRdb reanalysed the 5' RACE reads using MiXCR and keeps one entry per CDR3 protein. Of approximately 550,000 distinct CDR3 sequences in the sample, roughly 14% were seen once. Source: PBMCs, taken on the day of the yellow fever booster vaccination. The receptor source for this set is a man between 25 and 39 years old who received the YFV17D yellow fever vaccine. Each CDR3 is given with its conserved first and last residue. D genes are given only for firm matches. Size tells how often a clone was seen (once, few, many) or the class of an expanded clone, and some rows leave it out.

v_call	j_call	d_call	clone_size	cdr3_nt	cdr3_aa
TRBV5-1	TRBJ2-1	NA	few	TGCGCCAGCAGCTTGGATCCGGTCAATGAGCAGTTCTTC	CASSLDPVNEQFF
TRBV12-3/TRBV12-4	TRBJ2-1	NA	NA	TGTGCCAGCATTCAGGGAAGCTCCTACAATGAGCAGTTCTTC	CASIQGSSYNEQFF
TRBV5-4	TRBJ2-7	NA	few	TGTGCCAGCAGCACCACCGGGACCGCGGCAGAGTACGAGCAGTACTTC	CASSTTGTAAEYEQYF
TRBV24-1	TRBJ2-7	TRBD2	NA	TGTGCCACCAGTGACTCCTCGGGAGGTTGGGAGCAGTACTTC	CATSDSSGGWEQYF
TRBV4-3	TRBJ2-1	NA	few	TGCGCCAGCAGCTCGGGAAGGGTAGTCTACAATGAGCAGTTCTTC	CASSSGRVVYNEQFF
TRBV7-9	TRBJ2-7	NA	few	TGTGCCAGCAGCTCCCCGGGACATTCCTGGGAGCAGTACTTC	CASSSPGHSWEQYF
TRBV18	TRBJ1-4	NA	few	TGTGCCAGCTCACCAACAGGGATAAATGAAAAACTGTTTTTT	CASSPTGINEKLFF
TRBV6-2/TRBV6-3	TRBJ2-3	TRBD2	NA	TGTGCCAGCAGTTACTCGGTAGCGGGAGGCCCAGGGGATACGCAGTATTTT	CASSYSVAGGPGDTQYF
TRBV28	TRBJ2-1	TRBD2	few	TGTGCCAGCCAACTAGCGGACAATGAGCAGTTCTTC	CASQLADNEQFF
TRBV9	TRBJ2-3	TRBD2	few	TGTGCCAGCAGCGCCGGGACTAGCGGAAACACAGATACGCAGTATTTT	CASSAGTSGNTDTQYF
TRBV6-1	TRBJ1-4	NA	NA	TGTGCCAGCACCACGGGGGCGGCAGGGGAACAGAAACTGTTTTTT	CASTTGAAGEQKLFF
TRBV20-1	TRBJ1-4	NA	few	TGCAGTGCTAGTTTGGTTCGAGGTGAAAAACTGTTTTTT	CSASLVRGEKLFF
TRBV14	TRBJ2-1	TRBD2	many	TGTGCCAGCAGCCAAGACCCTAGCGGGATCTCCTACAATGAGCAGTTCTTC	CASSQDPSGISYNEQFF
TRBV4-3	TRBJ2-7	NA	few	TGCGCCAGCAGCCAGGATCCGGGACAATTAAATGACGAGCAGTACTTC	CASSQDPGQLNDEQYF
TRBV5-1	TRBJ1-6	NA	NA	TGCGCCAGCAGCGACTCCTCCTATAATTCACCCCTCCACTTT	CASSDSSYNSPLHF
TRBV12-5	TRBJ2-6	NA	few	TGTGCTAGTGGTTTGTTTACCGGCGGCTCTGGGGCCAACGTCCTGACTTTC	CASGLFTGGSGANVLTF
TRBV4-3	TRBJ2-7	NA	few	TGCGCCAGCAGCCAAGATGGGATAGCGGCGCGGTCGGAGCAGTACTTC	CASSQDGIAARSEQYF
TRBV4-3	TRBJ2-7	NA	once	TGCGCCAGCAGCCAAGATCAAAACCCCAGGGAAACCTACGAGCAGTACTTC	CASSQDQNPRETYEQYF
TRBV5-6	TRBJ2-3	TRBD1	many	TGTGCCAGCAGCATTGGGACAGGTCCCACAGATACGCAGTATTTT	CASSIGTGPTDTQYF
TRBV10-2	TRBJ2-1	TRBD2	few	TGCGCAGCTAGCGGGAGTTTGGATGAGCAGTTCTTC	CAASGSLDEQFF
TRBV6-5	TRBJ2-2	NA	few	TGTGCCAGCAGTTACTCGTTAGCCGGGGAGCTGTTTTTT	CASSYSLAGELFF
TRBV5-1	TRBJ2-7	NA	few	TGCGCCAGCAGCCTGGATCAACCCTTAGGCGAGCAGTACTTC	CASSLDQPLGEQYF
TRBV5-1	TRBJ2-1	NA	many	TGCGCCAGCAGCTTGGCCAGGGATAGCGATGAGCAGTTCTTC	CASSLARDSDEQFF
TRBV15	TRBJ1-4	TRBD1	NA	TGTGCCACCAGCAGACATCGAGGGACAGTTGAAAAACTGTTTTTT	CATSRHRGTVEKLFF
TRBV18	TRBJ2-3	NA	NA	TGTGCCAGCTCACCTGGGAATACGCAGTATTTT	CASSPGNTQYF
TRBV20-1	TRBJ1-3	NA	NA	TGCAGTGCTAGCGAGGGAACTGGAAACACCATATATTTT	CSASEGTGNTIYF
TRBV2	TRBJ2-1	TRBD2	NA	TGTGCCAGCAGTACTTGGACTAGTTCTGATGAGCAGTTCTTC	CASSTWTSSDEQFF
TRBV12-3/TRBV12-4	TRBJ2-1	NA	NA	TGTGCCAGCCAATACCGGGGACTCATAAATGAGCAGTTCTTC	CASQYRGLINEQFF
TRBV20-1	TRBJ2-1	TRBD2	few	TGCAGTGCTAGTCTAGCGGGAGAGACGAATGAGCAGTTCTTC	CSASLAGETNEQFF
TRBV2	TRBJ2-5	NA	few	TGTGCCAGCAACCAGGGGAGGTGGGAGACCCAGTACTTC	CASNQGRWETQYF
TRBV6-5	TRBJ2-3	NA	few	TGTGCCAGCAGTTACCGCCGGGTCACAGATACGCAGTATTTT	CASSYRRVTDTQYF
TRBV12-3/TRBV12-4	TRBJ2-3	NA	NA	TGTGCCAGCAGTTTTCTCGTCCAGGGCGCAGATACGCAGTATTTT	CASSFLVQGADTQYF
TRBV20-1	TRBJ2-5	NA	NA	TGCAGTGCCGGAAGAGGGTGGAAGGAGACCCAGTACTTC	CSAGRGWKETQYF
TRBV3-1	TRBJ2-3	NA	NA	TGTGCCAGCAGACAACCCCCAGATACGCAGTATTTT	CASRQPPDTQYF
TRBV19	TRBJ2-7	TRBD2	NA	TGTGCCAGTAGTATTCGTGCGGGAGGTCCCGAGCAGTACTTC	CASSIRAGGPEQYF
TRBV7-2	TRBJ2-1	TRBD2	few	TGTGCCAGCAGCTTAGGCGGGACTAGCGGGAGGAAGCAGTTCTTC	CASSLGGTSGRKQFF
TRBV15	TRBJ2-2	TRBD2	NA	TGTGCCACCAGACGCTTATTAGCGGGAGTGAACACCGGGGAGCTGTTTTTT	CATRRLLAGVNTGELFF
TRBV7-9	TRBJ2-7	NA	NA	TGTGCAGAAGGGGACCCCCTCAACTACGAGCAGTACTTC	CAEGDPLNYEQYF
TRBV5-6	TRBJ2-7	NA	few	TGTGCCAGCAGCTACGTGAGCGGTTCCTCCTACGAGCAGTACTTC	CASSYVSGSSYEQYF
TRBV11-2	TRBJ2-1	NA	few	TGTGCCAGCAGCTTAGATCCGAGTGAGCAGTTCTTC	CASSLDPSEQFF
TRBV12-3/TRBV12-4	TRBJ2-2	NA	NA	TGTGCCAGCAGTAATCGCGGGACTTCCGGGGAGCTGTTTTTT	CASSNRGTSGELFF
TRBV24-1	TRBJ1-1	NA	few	TGTGCCGCCATCCACAGCTACACTGAAGCTTTCTTT	CAAIHSYTEAFF
TRBV7-2	TRBJ1-4	NA	few	TGTGCCAGCAGCTTAGGACCAGGAAAACTGTTTTTT	CASSLGPGKLFF
TRBV10-3	TRBJ2-1	NA	few	TGTGCCATCAGTCCCATGGGACTTCTAAATGAGCAGTTCTTC	CAISPMGLLNEQFF
TRBV9	TRBJ2-3	NA	once	TGTGCCAGCAGCGTAGCGTGGGGGGGCACAGATACGCAGTATTTT	CASSVAWGGTDTQYF
TRBV20-1	TRBJ2-1	TRBD2	NA	TGCAGTGCTAGAGATCCGAGCGGGAGGAAAAATGAGCAGTTCTTC	CSARDPSGRKNEQFF
TRBV14	TRBJ2-5	NA	NA	TGTGCCAGCAGCCAAGATCAGTTTGAAGAGACCCAGTACTTC	CASSQDQFEETQYF
TRBV10-1	TRBJ2-1	TRBD2	NA	TGCGCCAGCAGTGAGTCCCCCGGGACTAGCGTTGATGAGCAGTTCTTC	CASSESPGTSVDEQFF
TRBV20-1	TRBJ2-5	TRBD2	NA	TGCAGTGCCTGGACTAGCGGGAAGTGGAGGGAGACCCAGTACTTC	CSAWTSGKWRETQYF
TRBV7-2	TRBJ2-3	TRBD1	NA	TGTGCCAGCAGCTTAAGACAGGGAGCCCCAGATACGCAGTATTTT	CASSLRQGAPDTQYF
TRBV20-1	TRBJ2-7	NA	NA	TGCAGTGCCAACCTCCGGGGGAGCTCCTACGAGCAGTACTTC	CSANLRGSSYEQYF
TRBV29-1	TRBJ2-1	NA	few	TGCAGCGTTGTGGGGGGGCGCAATGAGCAGTTCTTC	CSVVGGRNEQFF
TRBV28	TRBJ2-3	TRBD2	many	TGTGCCAGCACCGCTCCGGGCGGGAGTGGAGGGGCCACAGATACGCAGTATTTT	CASTAPGGSGGATDTQYF